A selection of T cell receptor beta chains follows, all from one sample in a study of T cells after yellow fever vaccination. MiXCR, run by TCRdb on the 5' RACE reads, gives a single entry per CDR3 protein. The table has some 110,000 distinct CDR3 sequences, around 7.2% seen once; the top ten hold 2.7%. The source was CD4+ T cells sorted from PBMCs, collected around 45 days after the first yellow fever vaccination. The receptor set was obtained from a man between 18 and 29 years old who received the YFV17D yellow fever vaccine. Each CDR3 is given with its conserved first and last residue.

j_call,v_call,cdr3_aa
TRBJ1-2,TRBV9,CASSPRGFHGYTF
TRBJ2-5,TRBV5-1,CASSSNGGGRETQYF
TRBJ2-7,TRBV29-1,CSALGPTGGEQYF
TRBJ1-2,TRBV3-1,CASSQGARSEGYTF
TRBJ1-4,TRBV23-1,CASSQPDRSNLNNEKLFF
TRBJ2-3,TRBV5-4,CASSPVGGTLTDTQYF
TRBJ1-2,TRBV6-5,CASSYSGAEGANYGYTF
TRBJ1-1,TRBV6-1,CASGSTRENTEAFF
TRBJ1-5,TRBV7-2,CASSLGPKGQPQHF
TRBJ2-7,TRBV4-3,CASSQDQGSYEQYF
TRBJ1-2,TRBV9,CASSISGQGAEGYTF
TRBJ2-7,TRBV6-5,CASKPNSYEQYF
TRBJ2-7,TRBV4-3,CASSQEFGARAAEQYF
TRBJ1-1,TRBV6-5,CASSYSRVMNTEAFF
TRBJ1-1,TRBV20-1,CSASLTGTGTEAFF
TRBJ2-7,TRBV11-2,CASSLADRDYEQYF
TRBJ2-5,TRBV7-2,CASSFFVVETQYF
TRBJ2-3,TRBV7-3,CASSLYVASGGDGDTQYF
TRBJ2-7,TRBV18,CASSPRTAYEQYF
TRBJ2-4,TRBV18,CASSPPGRAKNIQYF
TRBJ1-6,TRBV7-2,CASSPGTGINSPLHF
TRBJ1-6,TRBV7-2,CASSIQGTPLHF
TRBJ2-1,TRBV5-4,CASSSGPSDNEQFF
TRBJ1-4,TRBV5-1,CASSLAAGINEKLFF
TRBJ2-2,TRBV20-1,CSAIGTANTGELFF
TRBJ1-1,TRBV6-2/TRBV6-3,CASSYLSGQGVNTEAFF
TRBJ1-6,TRBV23-1,CASRWGSPLHF
TRBJ2-6,TRBV4-3,CASSQDLAQAGANVLTF
TRBJ2-4,TRBV7-2,CASSFWTAKNIQYF